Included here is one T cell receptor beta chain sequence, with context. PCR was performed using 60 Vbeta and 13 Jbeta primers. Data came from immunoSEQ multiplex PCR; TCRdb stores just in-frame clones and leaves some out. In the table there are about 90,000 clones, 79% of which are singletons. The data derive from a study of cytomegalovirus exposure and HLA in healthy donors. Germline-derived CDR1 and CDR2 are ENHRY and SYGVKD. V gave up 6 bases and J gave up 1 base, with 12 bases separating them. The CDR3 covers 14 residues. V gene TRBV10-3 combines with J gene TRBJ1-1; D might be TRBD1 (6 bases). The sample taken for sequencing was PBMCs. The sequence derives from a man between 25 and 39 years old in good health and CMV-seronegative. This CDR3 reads CAIRQQGANTEAFF. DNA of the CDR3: TGTGCCATCAGACAACAGGGAGCGAACACTGAAGCTTTCTTT.